The text below deals with one T cell receptor beta chain. Its antigen is not known. Researchers ran the PCR with 60 Vbeta and 13 Jbeta primers. Here immunoSEQ multiplex PCR was the method, and the copy in TCRdb shows in-frame clones only, minus some. Among about 59,000 clones listed, under 80% were seen once. These data originate in a study of cytomegalovirus exposure and HLA in healthy donors. After removal of 0 bases from V and 4 bases from J, the junction contained 7 bases not matched to a gene. This CDR3 comprises 15 residues. Germline V gene sequence: CDR1 SGHNT, CDR2 YYREEE (reference sequence). The study's findings and limits: Follow-up analysis seemed to connect common viral pathogens with several of the most significant clusters identified. A later analysis linked a missense DCLRE1C variant to TCR beta V- and J-gene trimming. The authors later found most CMV-associated TCR beta chains appeared HLA-restricted.

The chain recombines TRBV5-4 with TRBJ2-7; 7 bases are a match to TRBD2. The sequence came from a man younger than 45 in good health and CMV-seropositive. Material: PBMCs. This chain's CDR3 is CASSLGQGGAYEQYF. CDR3 coding DNA: TGTGCCAGCAGCTTGGGCCAGGGAGGGGCGTACGAGCAGTACTTC. Looking up the rest from reference TRBV5-4 and TRBJ2-7 gives the full variable domain: ETGVTQSPTHLIKTRGQQVTLRCSSQSGHNTVSWYQQALGQGPQFIFQYYREEENGRGNFPPRFSGLQFPNYSSELNVNALELDDSALYLCASSLGQGGAYEQYFGPGTRLTVT.